The clone carrying this T cell receptor (beta chain) was seen just once. These data are taken from a study of cytomegalovirus exposure and HLA in healthy donors. For the study at large: From about 179 million T cells, an earlier analysis saw approximately 110 million unique TCR beta sequences.

PCR involved 60 Vbeta and 13 Jbeta primers. Using immunoSEQ multiplex PCR, the repertoire was profiled, and TCRdb retains in-frame clones only, with some absent. The data contain some 150,000 clones, 76% of them singletons. The V segment lost 0 bases and the J segment 7 bases; nucleotides outside the gene matches: 5. The V gene's germline CDR1 is KGHSH and CDR2 LQKENI. The CDR3 length is 15 residues. The origin of this receptor is a man between 60 and 75 years old in good health and CMV-seronegative. J is TRBJ2-1 and V is TRBV18, with 8 bases fitting TRBD2. The sequenced material came from PBMCs. In DNA form, the CDR3 reads TGTGCCAGCTCACCACCAGAACTAGCGGATAATGAGCAGTTCTTC. It encodes CASSPPELADNEQFF. Complete variable domain (other parts from reference TRBV18 and TRBJ2-1): NAGVMQNPRHLVRRRGQEARLRCSPMKGHSHVYWYRQLPEEGLKFMVYLQKENIIDESGMPKERFSAEFPKEGPSILRIQQVVRGDSAAYFCASSPPELADNEQFFGPGTRLTVL.